Listed below are T cell receptor beta chains from one sample, sequenced in a study of early T cells in non-severe SARS-CoV-2 infection. Each CDR3 protein gets one entry after TCRdb re-called the 5' RACE reads with MiXCR. This table has some 88,000 distinct CDR3 sequences, approximately 15% appearing once. The material was whole blood, obtained at baseline. The receptor set was obtained from an adult who was a healthcare worker with PCR-confirmed SARS-CoV-2 infection or an uninfected control (not recorded which). The CDR3 runs from the conserved cysteine through the conserved F or W. A D gene is named only where the DNA matches it firmly. A clone size is listed for some rows: how often the clone was seen (once, few, many), or a class if it is expanded.

TRBV24-1,few,TRBJ2-1,-,TGTGCCACCATTTTGACTGAGCAGTTCTTC,CATILTEQFF
TRBV12-3/TRBV12-4,-,TRBJ2-7,-,TGTGCCAGCAGTTTTAAACAAGCCTACGAGCAGTACTTC,CASSFKQAYEQYF
TRBV14,-,TRBJ1-2,TRBD1,TGTGCCAGCAGCCGTTCTACAGGGGGCAGATGGACCGGCTACACCTTC,CASSRSTGGRWTGYTF
TRBV20-1,-,TRBJ1-6,-,TGCAGTGCTCCCAAAATCACGAATTCACCCCTCCACTTT,CSAPKITNSPLHF
TRBV2,-,TRBJ2-3,TRBD2,TGTGCCACCCCCTCCACTGTAGCGGGAGTACCCAGCCGCACAGATACGCAGTATTTT,CATPSTVAGVPSRTDTQYF
TRBV7-9,many,TRBJ1-1,-,TGTGCCAGCAGCTTAGCTGCCAGTGAAGCTTTCTTT,CASSLAASEAFF
TRBV9,few,TRBJ1-1,-,TGTGCCAGCAGCGTAGCGGAGGTTGGCACTGAAGCTTTCTTT,CASSVAEVGTEAFF
TRBV5-1,few,TRBJ1-2,TRBD1,TGCGCCAGCAGCGTAGGGGGGACAGATGATAACTATGGCTACACCTTC,CASSVGGTDDNYGYTF
TRBV9,few,TRBJ2-2,-,TGTGCCAGCAGCCCCGGGACTAACACCGGGGAGCTGTTTTTT,CASSPGTNTGELFF
TRBV30,-,TRBJ2-7,-,TGTGCCGGCCGGGACTTGTCATACGAGCAGTACTTC,CAGRDLSYEQYF
TRBV7-2,-,TRBJ2-1,TRBD2,TGTGCCAGCTCTCCGACCGGGGGGGGCTACAATGAGCAGTTCTTC,CASSPTGGGYNEQFF
TRBV20-1,few,TRBJ2-3,TRBD2,TGCAGTGCTAGAGTTAGCGGGAGATCCGATACGCAGTATTTT,CSARVSGRSDTQYF
TRBV10-3,few,TRBJ1-2,-,TGTGCCATCAGGATGACAGGCGCGATGTATGGCTACACCTTC,CAIRMTGAMYGYTF
TRBV7-2,few,TRBJ2-7,TRBD2,TGTGCCAGCAGCGGGACTAGCGACTACGAGCAGTACTTC,CASSGTSDYEQYF
TRBV28,few,TRBJ1-4,-,TGTGCCAGCAGCCAAACGACGACAGTAACTAATGAAAAACTGTTTTTT,CASSQTTTVTNEKLFF
TRBV14,-,TRBJ2-7,-,TGTGCCAGCAGCCAGACTCCGTACGAGCAGTACTTC,CASSQTPYEQYF
TRBV30,-,TRBJ1-1,TRBD1,TGTGCCTGGAGTCCTGGGACAGGAAATTCGTACACTGAAGCTTTCTTT,CAWSPGTGNSYTEAFF
TRBV6-2/TRBV6-3,few,TRBJ2-7,TRBD2,TGTGCCAGCAGTGACACGGGACTAGCGGGAGGAGAGCAGTACTTC,CASSDTGLAGGEQYF
TRBV19,-,TRBJ1-2,-,TGTGCCAGTGAAGCCGCAGGGTTGGCGTATGGCTACACCTTC,CASEAAGLAYGYTF
TRBV6-2/TRBV6-3,-,TRBJ2-7,-,TGTGCCAGTTCTGGGGGACCGGGCTCCTACGAGCAGTACTTC,CASSGGPGSYEQYF
TRBV3-1,few,TRBJ2-7,-,TGTGCCAGCAGCCAATTAAAAGGAGTGGGGGAGCAGTACTTC,CASSQLKGVGEQYF
TRBV2,many,TRBJ2-2,TRBD2,TGTGCCAGCAGATGGACTAGCGGCCTGGGGAACACCGGGGAGCTGTTTTTT,CASRWTSGLGNTGELFF
TRBV19,many,TRBJ2-2,-,TGTGCCAGTAGTATTCCCCAGTACGAGCTGTTTTTT,CASSIPQYELFF
TRBV15,-,TRBJ2-7,TRBD2,TGTGCCACTGAGGGACTAGCGGGAGGAGAGCAGTACTTC,CATEGLAGGEQYF
TRBV10-2,few,TRBJ2-7,TRBD1,TGCGCCAGCAGTGAAGGGACAGGGAGCTCCTACGAGCAGTACTTC,CASSEGTGSSYEQYF
TRBV27,many,TRBJ1-1,TRBD1,TGTGCCAGCAGCCAAAGACAGGGACACACTGAAGCTTTCTTT,CASSQRQGHTEAFF
TRBV12-3/TRBV12-4,-,TRBJ2-3,-,TGTGCCAGCAAAGGGTCCGGGAGCAATACGCAGTATTTT,CASKGSGSNTQYF
TRBV13,few,TRBJ2-1,TRBD2,TGTGCCAGCAGCTTACCCGGACTAGCGGGAGCCGAGCAGTTCTTC,CASSLPGLAGAEQFF
TRBV11-2,few,TRBJ1-3,-,TGTGCCAGCAGCTCGTCGATCTCTGAAAACACCATATATTTT,CASSSSISENTIYF
TRBV5-4,many,TRBJ1-1,-,TGTGCCAGCAGCTCGCAGGTGAACACTGAAGCTTTCTTT,CASSSQVNTEAFF
TRBV3-1,few,TRBJ2-7,-,TGTGCCAGCAGCCAAAGCCCCGGTCTACCGGACTACGAGCAGTACTTC,CASSQSPGLPDYEQYF
TRBV28,-,TRBJ1-3,-,TGTGCCAGCAGTCGAAACACCATATATTTT,CASSRNTIYF
TRBV6-5,few,TRBJ1-2,-,TGTGCCAGCAGTTACTCGCGGACAGATGGCTACACCTTC,CASSYSRTDGYTF
TRBV30,-,TRBJ2-7,-,TGTGCCTGGAGTGCCTACCGGGGGCGGAGAATAGTCTACGAGCAGTACTTC,CAWSAYRGRRIVYEQYF
TRBV7-2,-,TRBJ1-2,-,TGTGCCAGCAGCTTACCGACAGCTCTCTACACCTTC,CASSLPTALYTF
TRBV6-6,once,TRBJ2-2,-,TGTGCCAGCAGTTACTCGAGCGGCACCGGGGAGCTGTTTTTT,CASSYSSGTGELFF
TRBV29-1,many,TRBJ2-1,-,TGCAGAGAACTACGCAATGAGCAGTTCTTC,CRELRNEQFF
TRBV18,few,TRBJ2-4,-,TGTGCCAGCTCACCAGGCCGGCAGGCGGGGAACATTCAGTACTTC,CASSPGRQAGNIQYF
TRBV4-1,few,TRBJ2-7,TRBD2,TGCGCCAGCAGCCCCTCCCTAGCGGAAAAGTCCTACGAGCAGTACTTC,CASSPSLAEKSYEQYF
TRBV13,-,TRBJ2-7,TRBD1,TGTGCCAGCAGCACCTGGGACAGCTCCTACGAGCAGTACTTC,CASSTWDSSYEQYF
TRBV28,many,TRBJ2-3,TRBD1,TGTGCCAGCAGCCAAGTAGGGACAGGGGGCACAGATACGCAGTATTTT,CASSQVGTGGTDTQYF
TRBV7-2,once,TRBJ1-5,-,TGTGCCAGCAGCTTAGAGCCCAGCCAGCCCCAGCATTTT,CASSLEPSQPQHF
TRBV6-6,few,TRBJ2-5,TRBD2,TGTGCCAGCCGACTAGCGGGATCCTCAATCGAGACCCAGTACTTC,CASRLAGSSIETQYF
TRBV6-1,-,TRBJ1-1,-,TGTGCCAGCAGTGAAGACAGTTCCTACACTGAAGCTTTCTTT,CASSEDSSYTEAFF
TRBV6-1,-,TRBJ1-1,-,TGTGCCAGCGGGTTAGGGAGATCTAACACTGAAGCTTTCTTT,CASGLGRSNTEAFF
TRBV18,-,TRBJ2-2,-,TGTGCCAGCTCACTCCTGAGGGCGAACACCGGGGAGCTGTTTTTT,CASSLLRANTGELFF
TRBV7-9,-,TRBJ1-1,-,TGTGCCAGCAGCTTACTTTTGGGTTCTACTGAAGCTTTCTTT,CASSLLLGSTEAFF
TRBV6-2/TRBV6-3,-,TRBJ2-2,TRBD2,TGTGCCAGCGCGGATCCCGGACTAGCGGGCGGGGAGCTGTTTTTT,CASADPGLAGGELFF
TRBV4-3,many,TRBJ2-7,-,TGCGCCAGCAGCCAAGGCATCGCCAGGAGCCAACCCTACGAGCAGTACTTC,CASSQGIARSQPYEQYF
TRBV6-1,few,TRBJ2-3,TRBD2,TGTGCCAGCAGTGAAGCAGCGGGAGGGCCAGATACGCAGTATTTT,CASSEAAGGPDTQYF
TRBV9,-,TRBJ2-1,TRBD2,TGTGCCAGCAGCGAAGCGGGAGGGTTGAATGAGCAGTTCTTC,CASSEAGGLNEQFF
TRBV4-1,few,TRBJ1-1,TRBD1,TGCGCCAGCAGCCAAGTAAAGACAGGGAGGGTTTTCACTGAAGCTTTCTTT,CASSQVKTGRVFTEAFF
TRBV2,many,TRBJ2-3,TRBD2,TGTGCCAGCAGAGAAGGGACTAGCGGAATAAGCACAGATACGCAGTATTTT,CASREGTSGISTDTQYF
TRBV5-1,-,TRBJ2-1,-,TGCGCCAGCCGGTCTACAGGCCCCGTTTCCTACAATGAGCAGTTCTTC,CASRSTGPVSYNEQFF